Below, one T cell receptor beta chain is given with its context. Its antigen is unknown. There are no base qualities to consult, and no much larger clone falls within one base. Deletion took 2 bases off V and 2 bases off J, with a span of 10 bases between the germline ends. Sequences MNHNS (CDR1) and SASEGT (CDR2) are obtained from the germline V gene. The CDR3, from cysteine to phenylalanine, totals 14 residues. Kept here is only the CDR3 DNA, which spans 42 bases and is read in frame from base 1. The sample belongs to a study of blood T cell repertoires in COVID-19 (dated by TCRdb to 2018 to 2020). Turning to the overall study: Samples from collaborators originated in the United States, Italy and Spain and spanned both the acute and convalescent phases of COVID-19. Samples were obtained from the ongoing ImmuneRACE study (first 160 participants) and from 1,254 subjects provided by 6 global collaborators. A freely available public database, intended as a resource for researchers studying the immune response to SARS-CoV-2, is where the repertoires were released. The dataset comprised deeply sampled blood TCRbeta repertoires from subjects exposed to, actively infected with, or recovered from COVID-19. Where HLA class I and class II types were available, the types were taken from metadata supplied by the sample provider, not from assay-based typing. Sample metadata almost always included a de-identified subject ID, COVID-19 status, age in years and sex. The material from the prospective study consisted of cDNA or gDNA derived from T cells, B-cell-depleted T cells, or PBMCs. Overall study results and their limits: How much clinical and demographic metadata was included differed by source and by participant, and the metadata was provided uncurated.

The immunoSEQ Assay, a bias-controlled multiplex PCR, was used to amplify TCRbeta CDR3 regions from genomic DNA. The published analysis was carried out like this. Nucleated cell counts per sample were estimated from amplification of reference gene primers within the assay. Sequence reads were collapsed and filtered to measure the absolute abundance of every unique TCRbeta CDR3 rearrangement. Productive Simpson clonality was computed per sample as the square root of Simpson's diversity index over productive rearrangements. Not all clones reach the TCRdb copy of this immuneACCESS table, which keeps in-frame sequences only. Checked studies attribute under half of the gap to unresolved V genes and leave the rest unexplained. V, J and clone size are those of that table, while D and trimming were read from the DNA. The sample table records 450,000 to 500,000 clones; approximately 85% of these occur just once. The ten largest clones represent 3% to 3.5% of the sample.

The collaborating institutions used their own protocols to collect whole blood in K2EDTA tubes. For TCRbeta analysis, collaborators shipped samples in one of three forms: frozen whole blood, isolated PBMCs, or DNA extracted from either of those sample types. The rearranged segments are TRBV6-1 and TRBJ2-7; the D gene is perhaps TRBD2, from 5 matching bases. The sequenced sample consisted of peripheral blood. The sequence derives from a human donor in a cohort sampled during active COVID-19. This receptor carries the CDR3 CASSELEETYEQYF. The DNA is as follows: TGTGCCAGCAGTGAACTGGAGGAAACCTACGAGCAGTACTTC.